The present entry profiles one T cell receptor beta chain with its context. Antigen specificity is unknown. The assay was immunoSEQ multiplex PCR, and TCRdb's table has in-frame clones only and misses some. The sample yields over 55,000 clones, 80% to 95% seen once. The data originate from a study of graft-versus-host responses after intestinal transplantation. About the research overall: Recipients uniformly received anti-thymocyte globulin induction, followed by tacrolimus and steroids for three to four years.

The V gene's germline CDR1 is SGHRS and CDR2 YFSETQ. The CDR3 sequence is 15 residues long. The V end lost 2 bases, the J end lost 5 bases, and 13 bases lay between the germline ends. Study outcomes and limitations: GvH clones turned up in recipient marrow; some had shown up first in ileum or blood.

The clonotype originates from a human donor who received an intestinal transplant. This specimen consisted of unstimulated CD8+ T cells sorted from spleen or lymph node cells, obtained before intestinal transplant. V usage is TRBV5-1 and J usage is TRBJ2-2; D possibly corresponds to TRBD1 (5 bases). The chain's CDR3 is CASSFWGGETGELFF. The CDR3, as DNA: TGCGCCAGCAGCTTTTGGGGCGGAGAGACCGGGGAGCTGTTTTTT.